The 14 T cell receptor beta chains in this list originate from one sample, sequenced in a study of cytomegalovirus exposure and HLA in healthy donors. Use of 60 Vbeta and 13 Jbeta primers characterized the PCR. Some clones are missing from TCRdb's copy, which holds only in-frame ones; the method was immunoSEQ multiplex PCR. The sample contains tens of thousands of clones, 55% to 70% of which appear only once. What was sequenced was PBMCs. All receptors derive from a woman in her forties or fifties in good health and CMV-seronegative.

The gene calls are TRBV18 and TRBJ2-1, with a possible D match to TRBD2 (5 bases). V was trimmed by 3 bases and J by 5 bases, leaving 11 bases between them. Germline V gene lookup returns CDR1 KGHSH and CDR2 LQKENI. The CDR3 consists of 14 residues. The CDR3 DNA reads TGTGCCAGCTCACCGACCACGCGGGACAATGAGCAGTTCTTC. Translation: CASSPTTRDNEQFF.

This rearrangement joins TRBV7-9 to TRBJ1-3; D unresolved. Trimming removed 5 bases from V and 4 bases from J, with 24 bases in between. CDR3 length: 18 residues. Germline V gene sequence: CDR1 SEHNR, CDR2 FQNEAQ (reference sequence). In nucleotides, the CDR3 is TGTGCCAGCAGCACTACATATTCCGAAGCGGCGGGCGGAAACACCATATATTTT. Amino acid sequence: CASSTTYSEAAGGNTIYF.

The V and J genes are TRBV28 and TRBJ1-2; 7 bases fit TRBD1. CDR3 length: 14 amino acids. The V segment lost 7 bases and the J segment 14 bases; nucleotides outside the gene matches: 19. CDR1 is MDHEN and CDR2 is SYDVKM in the germline V gene. The CDR3 DNA sequence: TGTGCCAGCATTCAAAAGGGGGACAGACCTTGGGTGACCTTC. Residues: CASIQKGDRPWVTF.

The chain joins TRBV5-4 to TRBJ2-2; TRBD1 might be the D (6 bases). Germline V gives CDR1 SGHNT, CDR2 YYREEE (reference sequence). This CDR3 region has 14 residues. V was cut by 6 bases and J by 6 bases, with 15 bases left in between. Written as DNA, the CDR3 is TGTGCCAGCATAAGGCAGGGGCTGCCCGGGGAGCTGTTTTTT. It translates to CASIRQGLPGELFF.

J is TRBJ1-2 and V is TRBV5-6, with D possibly TRBD1 on 5 matching bases. Germline V gene lookup returns CDR1 SGHDT and CDR2 YYEEEE. CDR3 length: 13 residues. V lost 2 bases to trimming and J lost 8 bases, with 13 bases between them. The CDR3 DNA follows: TGTGCCAGCAGCTTTGGACACAATGAGGGCTACACCTTC. As protein: CASSFGHNEGYTF. The whole variable domain, filled in from reference TRBV5-6 and TRBJ1-2, reads DAGVTQSPTHLIKTRGQQVTLRCSPKSGHDTVSWYQQALGQGPQFIFQYYEEEERQRGNFPDRFSGHQFPNYSSELNVNALLLGDSALYLCASSFGHNEGYTFGSGTRLTVV.

V gene TRBV2 combines with J gene TRBJ2-5; D unresolved. The germline V gene encodes CDR1 SNHLY and CDR2 FYNNEI. Between the trimmed V and J ends, which lost 7 bases and 5 bases, there was a span of 11 bases. CDR3 length equals 12 residues. The CDR3 sequence is CASTLAVETQYF. The CDR3 nucleotides read TGTGCCAGCACCCTGGCCGTGGAGACCCAGTACTTC.

This chain connects TRBV6-5 to TRBJ2-2; TRBD1 aligns across 7 bases. The ends lost 1 base at V and 7 bases at J; junction bases unmatched: 3. Germline V lookup: CDR1 MNHEY, CDR2 SVGAGI. This CDR3 is built from 14 residues. The CDR3 loop reads CASSYFQGVGELFF. In DNA form, the CDR3 reads TGTGCCAGCAGTTACTTCCAGGGGGTCGGGGAGCTGTTTTTT.

This clone showed up just a few times. The junction departs from germline at one end; a sequencing error may be responsible. The chain combines TRBV7-7 with TRBJ1-3; D remains ambiguous. The CDR3 has 13 residues. Germline V CDR1 and CDR2: SSHAT, FNYEAQ (reference sequence). CDR3 bases: TGTGCTAGCAGCCCCGGAGACGCAAACACCATATATTTT. Its protein is CASSPGDANTIYF.

This clone was seen a single time. J is TRBJ2-7 and V is TRBV7-8; D gene ambiguous. This CDR3 spans 14 amino acids. V shed 1 base and J shed 0 bases, with 7 bases lying between them. Germline V gene lookup returns CDR1 SGHVS and CDR2 FQNEAQ. CDR3 loop: CASSLERRSYEQYF. CDR3 bases: TGTGCCAGCAGCTTAGAGCGACGCTCCTACGAGCAGTACTTC.

In this sample, this clone turned up a few times. This chain joins TRBV19 and TRBJ1-2; tentative D call: TRBD1 (6 bases). CDR1 and CDR2 (germline): LNHDA, SQIVND (reference sequence). The CDR3 totals 12 residues. The V end lost 5 bases, the J end lost 6 bases, and 10 bases lay between the germline ends. The CDR3 sequence: CASSLYRDGYTF. The CDR3, as DNA: TGTGCCAGTAGTCTCTACAGGGATGGCTACACCTTC.

This clone appeared once. The genes are TRBV19 and TRBJ1-5, with D maybe TRBD1 (6 bases). The CDR3 is 13 amino acids. V gave up 7 bases and J gave up 4 bases, with 11 bases separating them. Germline values: CDR1 LNHDA, CDR2 SQIVND (reference sequence). CDR3 nucleotide sequence: TGTGCCAGTAAGGATAGGGGGAATCAGCCCCAGCATTTT. The encoded protein is CASKDRGNQPQHF.

This clone was seen once. The chain has TRBV28 and TRBJ2-5, with D possibly being TRBD2 (6 bases). The V and J ends lost 4 bases and 2 bases respectively, with 14 bases between them. CDR3 length: 15 residues. Looked up from germline, CDR1 is MDHEN and CDR2 is SYDVKM. CDR3 amino acids: CASSSLVAGQETQYF. In nucleotides, the CDR3 is TGTGCCAGCAGTTCTCTAGTGGCGGGACAAGAGACCCAGTACTTC.

This clone was counted between two and nine times. J is TRBJ2-6 and V is TRBV9; TRBD1 matches at 7 bases. Germline CDR1 is SGDLS and CDR2 is YYNGEE. The CDR3 loop spans 18 amino acids. J was trimmed by 0 bases and V by 4 bases; bases with no gene match: 10. The CDR3 is CASSFRWTGVSGANVLTF. CDR3 coding DNA: TGTGCCAGCAGCTTCCGCTGGACAGGTGTCTCTGGGGCCAACGTCCTGACTTTC. Full variable domain (remainder filled in from reference TRBV9 and TRBJ2-6): DSGVTQTPKHLITATGQRVTLRCSPRSGDLSVYWYQQSLDQGLQFLIQYYNGEERAKGNILERFSAQQFPDLHSELNLSSLELGDSALYFCASSFRWTGVSGANVLTFGAGSRLTVL.

For the CDR3, the DNA is TGTGCCAGCAGTTTACCCGGGGTCCGCCAGACCCAGTACTTC. Its translation is CASSLPGVRQTQYF. This chain joins TRBV28 and TRBJ2-5; D may be TRBD2 (5 bases). The length of the CDR3 is 14 residues. The ends were cut back, 2 bases at V and 6 bases at J, with 13 bases in the middle. The germline gives CDR1 MDHEN, CDR2 SYDVKM.